The 32 T cell receptor beta chains reported below all come from one sample, sequenced in a study of technical replicates of blood from a few donors. Sequencing was performed with immunoSEQ multiplex PCR; in TCRdb, only in-frame clones are kept and a portion is missing. Counted here are about 86,000 clones, 96% occurring once; the ten biggest clones make up 0.37%. The sequencing input was T cells isolated from PBMCs. These receptors all come from a human donor in good health.

The rearrangement links TRBV5-1 to TRBJ1-3; D call uncertain. Trimming removed 2 bases at V and 0 bases at J, with 9 bases between. In germline, CDR1 is SGHRS, CDR2 YFSETQ. The CDR3 length is 15 residues. CDR3: CASSFQANSGNTIYF. For the CDR3, the DNA is TGCGCCAGCAGCTTTCAGGCAAACTCTGGAAACACCATATATTTT.

This rearrangement joins TRBV5-4 to TRBJ1-2; TRBD1 matches at 8 bases. The V segment lost 3 bases and the J segment 7 bases; nucleotides outside the gene matches: 14. CDR3 length: 16 residues. The germline V gene has CDR1 SGHNT and CDR2 YYREEE (reference sequence). The CDR3 is CASSSDRASIGSGYTF. In nucleotides, the CDR3 is TGTGCCAGCAGCTCGGACAGGGCCTCGATTGGAAGTGGCTACACCTTC.

This chain links TRBV11-2 with TRBJ1-5, with D possibly TRBD1 on 6 matching bases. Germline CDR1 SGHAT, CDR2 FQNNGV. The CDR3 has 13 residues. The V and J ends lost 1 base and 11 bases respectively, with 12 bases between them. This CDR3 reads CASSLGVGGTQHF. DNA of the CDR3: TGTGCCAGCAGCTTAGGGGTAGGGGGAACCCAGCATTTT.

The J gene is TRBJ1-2, the V gene TRBV30; tentative D call: TRBD1 (5 bases). V gave up 2 bases and J gave up 0 bases, with 13 bases separating them. Per the germline V gene, CDR1 is GTSNPN and CDR2 is SVGIG (reference sequence). The CDR3 has 15 amino acids. The CDR3 coding sequence is TGTGCCTGGAGTAGGATGGGGACTTCTAACTATGGCTACACCTTC. Encoded protein: CAWSRMGTSNYGYTF.

The chain carries TRBV5-4 and TRBJ2-5; TRBD2 matches at 7 bases. The junction had 6 bases not matched to a gene; V was cut back by 3 bases and J by 4 bases. Germline CDR1 SGHNT, CDR2 YYREEE (reference sequence). There are 14 residues in the CDR3. CDR3 sequence: CASSSNGGGETQYF. Here the CDR3 DNA reads TGTGCCAGCAGCTCAAATGGGGGGGGAGAGACCCAGTACTTC. The variable domain in full, completed from reference TRBV5-4 and TRBJ2-5, reads ETGVTQSPTHLIKTRGQQVTLRCSSQSGHNTVSWYQQALGQGPQFIFQYYREEENGRGNFPPRFSGLQFPNYSSELNVNALELDDSALYLCASSSNGGGETQYFGPGTRLLVL.

This chain links TRBV4-3 with TRBJ2-2; 11 bases line up with TRBD2. The CDR3 is made up of 17 amino acids. The junction had 3 bases not matched to a gene; V was cut back by 0 bases and J by 3 bases. Germline-derived CDR1 and CDR2 are LGHNA and YSLEER. CDR3 sequence reads: CASSQEASGGYTGELFF. For the CDR3, the DNA is TGCGCCAGCAGCCAAGAGGCTAGCGGGGGGTACACCGGGGAGCTGTTTTTT.

V gene TRBV11-1 combines with J gene TRBJ2-5, with a weak D call TRBD2 (7 bases). Trimming took 6 bases from V and 5 from J, leaving 19 bases between them. The V gene's germline CDR1 is SGHAT and CDR2 FQDESV (reference sequence). The length of the CDR3 is 15 residues. The CDR3 nucleotides are TGTGCCAGCAGATCCATAGGGGGGGCGGAGGAGACCCAGTACTTC. Protein: CASRSIGGAEETQYF.

The rearrangement links TRBV30 to TRBJ2-2; D is perhaps TRBD1 (5 bases). CDR1 is GTSNPN and CDR2 is SVGIG in the germline V gene (reference sequence). Trimming removed 0 bases from V and 4 bases from J, with 6 bases in between. The CDR3 consists of 13 residues. This chain's CDR3 is CAWSVRGTGELFF. The CDR3 nucleotides read TGTGCCTGGAGTGTAAGGGGCACCGGGGAGCTGTTTTTT.

The genes are TRBV25-1 and TRBJ2-5, with 12 bases fitting TRBD2. Germline V gene data show CDR1 as MGHDK and CDR2 as SYGVNS. The CDR3 consists of 15 residues. Trimming took 4 bases from V and 3 from J; bases not matched to a gene: 3. In DNA, the CDR3 is TGTGCCAGCAGTGCACGACTAGCGGGAGAAGAGACCCAGTACTTC. Encoded protein: CASSARLAGEETQYF.

The chain combines TRBV21-1 with TRBJ2-7; no DNA check was done on the table's D call, TRBD1. TRBV21-1 is shown as a pseudogene. This CDR3 comprises 15 residues. In nucleotides, the CDR3 is TGTGCCAGCAGCAATGGGGGACAGGGGGCCTACGAGCAGTACTTC. Translated: CASSNGGQGAYEQYF.

This clone has only one observation. J is TRBJ2-7 and V is TRBV4-1, with TRBD1 matching over 9 bases. Germline CDR1 and CDR2: MGHRA and YSYEKL. This CDR3 spans 17 amino acids. V was pared by 2 bases and J by 2 bases, with 10 bases of the junction left unmatched. CDR3 nucleotide sequence: TGCGCCAGCAGCCAAATAGGGGGACAGGGAACTACCTACGAGCAGTACTTC. Its protein is CASSQIGGQGTTYEQYF.

This clone has just one count. The gene calls are TRBV11-3 and TRBJ1-1; D is uncertain. Trimming stripped 5 bases from V and 1 base from J, with 8 bases between. Germline V CDR1 and CDR2: SGHNT, YENEEA. This CDR3 spans 13 amino acids. In DNA, the CDR3 is TGTGCCAGCAGCGAAGGCGGGAACACTGAAGCTTTCTTT. Residues: CASSEGGNTEAFF.

The V gene is TRBV28, the J gene TRBJ2-7, with 10 nucleotides matching TRBD1. CDR1 MDHEN and CDR2 SYDVKM come from the germline V gene. The CDR3 contains 14 residues. The V segment lost 11 bases and the J segment 7 bases; nucleotides outside the gene matches: 14. The CDR3, as DNA: TGTGCCGGCGGACAGGGGGGACTTTCGGGGGAGCAGTACTTC. Its translation: CAGGQGGLSGEQYF.

CDR3 residues: CAISEPGSRISSYEQYF. CDR3 in DNA: TGTGCCATCAGTGAGCCTGGCTCACGCATAAGCTCCTACGAGCAGTACTTC. J is TRBJ2-7 and V is TRBV10-3; D unclear. This CDR3 contains 17 residues. Germline CDR1 is ENHRY and CDR2 is SYGVKD. V shed 2 bases and J shed 0 bases, with 17 bases lying between them.

The chain couples TRBV6-5 to TRBJ2-5; possible D gene TRBD1, 6 bases. Trimming stripped 4 bases from V and 2 bases from J, with 14 bases between. The CDR3 consists of 15 residues. Per germline, CDR1 MNHEY and CDR2 SVGAGI. The chain's CDR3 is CASSWTGTPQETQYF. CDR3 DNA: TGTGCCAGCAGTTGGACCGGGACACCTCAAGAGACCCAGTACTTC.

The chain uses TRBV19 and TRBJ2-5; no clear D. Deletions cut 4 bases from V and 5 bases from J, with 5 bases between. The germline V gene encodes CDR1 LNHDA and CDR2 SQIVND (reference sequence). The CDR3 is made up of 11 amino acids. The CDR3 sequence: CASSRGETQYF. CDR3 bases: TGTGCCAGTAGTAGAGGTGAGACCCAGTACTTC.

J is TRBJ2-3 and V is TRBV25-1; 7 positions agree with TRBD1. The J segment lost 5 bases and the V segment lost 0 bases, leaving 14 bases of the junction unmatched. Germline V gene sequence: CDR1 MGHDK, CDR2 SYGVNS. The CDR3 runs to 18 residues. The CDR3 sequence: CASSEYPTGVRVEDTQYF. In DNA form, the CDR3 reads TGTGCCAGCAGTGAATACCCCACAGGGGTGCGGGTAGAAGATACGCAGTATTTT.

The J gene is TRBJ2-3, the V gene TRBV7-2, with D uncertain. V gave up 7 bases and J gave up 1 base, with 6 bases separating them. The CDR3 contains 12 residues. Germline V gene lookup returns CDR1 SGHTA and CDR2 FQGNSA. CDR3 nucleotides: TGTGCCAGCACGAGCGGCACAGATACGCAGTATTTT. Its protein is CASTSGTDTQYF.

This clone was seen a single time. The J gene is TRBJ2-3, the V gene TRBV11-1; 8 bases line up with TRBD1. The CDR3 sequence is 14 residues long. J was trimmed by 6 bases and V by 1 base; bases with no gene match: 3. Per the germline V gene, CDR1 is SGHAT and CDR2 is FQDESV (reference sequence). The CDR3 spells CASSLGQGRDTQYF. CDR3 sequence (DNA): TGTGCCAGCAGCTTAGGACAGGGGAGGGATACGCAGTATTTT.

J is TRBJ2-7 and V is TRBV6-1; TRBD1 matches 7 bases. The CDR3 totals 15 residues. Germline values: CDR1 MNHNS, CDR2 SASEGT. The V and J ends lost 6 bases and 1 base, in that order; junction bases with no gene match: 9. DNA of the CDR3: TGTGCCAGCAGCATACAGGGGTTGTCTTCCTACGAGCAGTACTTC. As protein: CASSIQGLSSYEQYF.

The genes are TRBV10-2 and TRBJ1-1, with a tentative D call TRBD1 (6 bases). Trimming removed 6 bases from V and 0 bases from J, with 11 bases in between. The CDR3 sequence is 14 residues long. The germline gives CDR1 WSHSY, CDR2 SAAADI. CDR3 residues: CASSFGQLNTEAFF. In nucleotides, the CDR3 is TGCGCCAGCAGCTTTGGACAGTTGAACACTGAAGCTTTCTTT.

This chain connects TRBV27 to TRBJ2-5; D is possibly TRBD1 (7 bases). CDR1 and CDR2 from the germline V gene are MNHEY and SMNVEV (reference sequence). The V and J ends lost 2 bases and 4 bases respectively, with 14 bases between them. The CDR3 runs to 15 residues. The CDR3 DNA is TGTGCCAGCAGTTTAATGGCAGGGGGGTTAGAGACCCAGTACTTC. Protein: CASSLMAGGLETQYF.

The J gene is TRBJ2-7, the V gene TRBV6-5; D is undetermined. Germline V gene lookup returns CDR1 MNHEY and CDR2 SVGAGI. Trimming stripped 0 bases from V and 3 bases from J, with 12 bases between. There are 15 residues in the CDR3. The CDR3 DNA is TGTGCCAGCAGTTACTCGGTTAGCCAGAACTACGAGCAGTACTTC. It is translated as CASSYSVSQNYEQYF.

The chain is built from TRBV27 and TRBJ2-7; TRBD2 matches at 12 bases. J lost 4 bases, V lost 3 bases, and 7 bases had no gene match. The CDR3 sequence is 16 residues long. CDR1 and CDR2 from the germline V gene are MNHEY and SMNVEV (reference sequence). The CDR3 DNA follows: TGTGCCAGCAGTTTCGGACTAGCGGGATCTAGTTACGAGCAGTACTTC. This sequence encodes CASSFGLAGSSYEQYF.

V and J are TRBV10-3 and TRBJ2-5, with a weak D call TRBD1 (6 bases). Germline loops: CDR1 ENHRY, CDR2 SYGVKD. V lost 2 bases and J 7 bases, leaving 23 bases between the germline ends. The CDR3 sequence is 17 residues long. Here the CDR3 DNA reads TGTGCCATCAGTGAGACCTATGGGGACACGGAGGCAGGGACCCAGTACTTC. Amino acids: CAISETYGDTEAGTQYF.

V usage is TRBV4-1 and J usage is TRBJ1-1; D is unclear. Germline CDR1 is MGHRA and CDR2 is YSYEKL. With 1 base removed from V and 0 bases from J, the gap between germline ends came to 9 bases. CDR3 size: 15 residues. CDR3 loop: CASSQGYSLNTEAFF. The CDR3 DNA follows: TGCGCCAGCAGCCAAGGGTACAGCCTGAACACTGAAGCTTTCTTT.

This rearrangement joins TRBV6-5 to TRBJ1-1; D call uncertain. The CDR3 length is 13 residues. Trimming pared 2 bases from V and 6 bases from J, leaving 10 bases between. CDR1 is MNHEY, CDR2 SVGAGI, per germline. As DNA, the CDR3 is TGTGCCAGCAGTTACGGAGGGAATGCTGAAGCTTTCTTT. It specifies CASSYGGNAEAFF.

The chain carries TRBV5-4 and TRBJ2-5; 8 positions match TRBD1. CDR1 and CDR2 from the germline V gene are SGHNT and YYREEE (reference sequence). The V and J ends lost 4 bases and 5 bases, in that order; junction bases with no gene match: 10. The CDR3 loop spans 15 amino acids. In DNA form, the CDR3 reads TGTGCCAGCAGCCCAGATCCAGGGGGCTGGGAGACCCAGTACTTC. Translation: CASSPDPGGWETQYF. Full variable domain (outside the CDR3, taken from reference TRBV5-4 and TRBJ2-5): ETGVTQSPTHLIKTRGQQVTLRCSSQSGHNTVSWYQQALGQGPQFIFQYYREEENGRGNFPPRFSGLQFPNYSSELNVNALELDDSALYLCASSPDPGGWETQYFGPGTRLLVL.

The chain links TRBV2 to TRBJ1-2; the match to TRBD1 covers 7 bases. The CDR3 contains 12 residues. Germline V gene data show CDR1 as SNHLY and CDR2 as FYNNEI. The V and J ends lost 7 bases and 8 bases, in that order; junction bases with no gene match: 7. CDR3 loop: CASTMTGKGYTF. The CDR3 DNA reads TGTGCCAGCACTATGACAGGGAAAGGCTACACCTTC.

To note about this clone: This specimen includes other DNA sequences encoding the same CDR3. The genes are TRBV5-1 and TRBJ2-3; D might be TRBD1 (6 bases). This CDR3 comprises 14 residues. Germline assignment: CDR1 SGHRS and CDR2 YFSETQ. Trimming stripped 4 bases from V and 1 base from J, with 10 bases between. The CDR3 bases are TGCGCCAGCAGCCTCTCAGGGGGCACAGATACGCAGTATTTT. It yields the protein CASSLSGGTDTQYF.

The genes are TRBV6-6 and TRBJ2-1, with 8 bases matching TRBD2. Germline V gene data show CDR1 as MNHNY and CDR2 as SVGAGI (reference sequence). V shed 6 bases and J 5 bases; nucleotides not matched to a gene: 9. This CDR3 region has 15 residues. The CDR3: CASRPGTRNNNEQFF. In nucleotides, the CDR3 is TGTGCCAGCAGGCCAGGGACTAGGAATAACAATGAGCAGTTCTTC.

The chain recombines TRBV7-2 with TRBJ1-5; 7 nucleotides line up with TRBD1. The CDR3 runs to 14 residues. Trimming at V came to 5 bases and at J to 4 bases, leaving 5 bases not matched to a gene. The germline CDR1 and CDR2 sequences are SGHTA and FQGNSA. The CDR3 spells CASSRETGNQPQHF. As DNA, the CDR3 is TGTGCCAGCAGCAGAGAGACAGGGAATCAGCCCCAGCATTTT.